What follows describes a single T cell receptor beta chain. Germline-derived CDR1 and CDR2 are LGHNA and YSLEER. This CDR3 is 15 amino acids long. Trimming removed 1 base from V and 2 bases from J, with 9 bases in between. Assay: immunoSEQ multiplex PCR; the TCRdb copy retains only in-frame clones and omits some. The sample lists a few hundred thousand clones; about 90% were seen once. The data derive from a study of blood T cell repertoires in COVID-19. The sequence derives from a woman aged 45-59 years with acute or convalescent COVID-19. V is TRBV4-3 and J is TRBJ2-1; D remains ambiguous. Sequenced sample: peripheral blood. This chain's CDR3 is CASSQGLSAYNEQFF. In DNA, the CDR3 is TGCGCCAGCAGCCAAGGTCTATCGGCCTACAATGAGCAGTTCTTC.